The 2 T cell receptor beta chains in this list originate from one sample, sequenced in a study of blood T cell repertoires in COVID-19. Sequenced by immunoSEQ multiplex PCR; TCRdb stores in-frame clones only, minus some. This table has approximately 200,000 clones, around nine tenths appearing once. Sequencing was carried out using PBMCs or T cells enriched from blood (not recorded which). The receptor source for this set is a man aged 25 to 40 who had recovered from COVID-19.

The rearrangement links TRBV6-5 to TRBJ1-2; maybe TRBD1 (6 bases). The CDR3 is 14 amino acids. Trimming shortened V by 5 bases and J by 6 bases, and 16 bases separated the two germline ends. The germline CDR1 and CDR2 sequences are MNHEY and SVGAGI. CDR3 in amino acids: CASSPLVRGNGYTF. CDR3 coding DNA: TGTGCCAGCAGTCCGCTGGTCAGGGGAAATGGCTACACCTTC.

This clone was seen only once. This chain joins TRBV6-2 or TRBV6-3 and TRBJ1-2; the D gene is possibly TRBD1 (5 bases). The CDR3 is made up of 16 amino acids. Germline loops: CDR1 MNHEY, CDR2 SVGEGT. V was trimmed by 5 bases and J by 2 bases, leaving 18 bases between them. CDR3: CASSPMGQGRNYGYTF. The CDR3 bases are TGTGCCAGCAGTCCCATGGGGCAGGGCAGGAACTATGGCTACACCTTC.